Sequencing of this TCR beta chain was carried out in a study of blood T cell repertoires in COVID-19. Across the study: Whether acute or convalescent, the COVID-19 samples came from the United States, Italy and Spain. PBMCs, B-cell-depleted T cells, or T cells were the source of the cDNA or gDNA that made up the material.

This clone occurred many times. Original handling: Amplification of reference gene primers provided the estimated nucleated cell counts. Data came from immunoSEQ multiplex PCR; TCRdb stores just in-frame clones and leaves some out. The DNA was the basis for D and trimming; V, J and clone size are from that table. The sample holds 180,000 or so clones; about 83% are singletons and the top ten take about 3.6%. Trimming shortened V by 3 bases and J by 6 bases, and 20 bases separated the two germline ends. The CDR3 sequence is 16 residues long. The germline CDR1 and CDR2 sequences are SEHNR and FQNEAQ (reference sequence).

The V call is TRBV7-9, the J call TRBJ1-1; weak D call: TRBD1 (5 bases). The sequencing sample was made of PBMCs or T cells enriched from blood (not recorded which). This TCR came from a woman aged 45 to 65 in a cohort exposed to, infected with or recovered from COVID-19 (not recorded which). This CDR3 is CASSFTAGLWVAEAFF. The CDR3 DNA follows: TGTGCCAGCAGCTTTACTGCAGGGTTATGGGTAGCTGAAGCTTTCTTT.